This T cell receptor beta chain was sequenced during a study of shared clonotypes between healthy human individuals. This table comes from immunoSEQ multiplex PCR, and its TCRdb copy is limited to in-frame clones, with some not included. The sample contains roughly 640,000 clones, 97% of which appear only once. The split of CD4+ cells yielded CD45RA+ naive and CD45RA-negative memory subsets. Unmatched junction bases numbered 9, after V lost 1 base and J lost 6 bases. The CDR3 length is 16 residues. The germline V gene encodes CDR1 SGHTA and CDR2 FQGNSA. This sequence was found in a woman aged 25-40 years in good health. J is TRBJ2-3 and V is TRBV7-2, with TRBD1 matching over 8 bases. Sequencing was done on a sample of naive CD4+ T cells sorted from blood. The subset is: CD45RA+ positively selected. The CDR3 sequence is CASSLGLLQGADTQYF. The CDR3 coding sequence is TGTGCCAGCAGCTTAGGTCTTCTCCAGGGGGCGGATACGCAGTATTTT.